The following is a T cell receptor (beta chain) sequence with its context. Antigen specificity is unknown. Germline CDR1 and CDR2: SNHLY and FYNNEI. Trimming pared 1 base from V and 4 bases from J, leaving 8 bases between. There are 14 residues in the CDR3. Each CDR3 protein gets one entry after TCRdb re-called the reads with MiXCR. In the table there are 150,000 to 200,000 distinct CDR3 sequences, under 30% of which are singletons. The sample comes from a study of T cell repertoires in cytomegalovirus infection. The overall study: Through public TCR beta signatures, both CMV infection and matching HLA type were indicated. Broader study findings: Carriage of CMV together with the relevant HLA was identifiable through cumulative public TCR beta family frequency.

The V and J genes are TRBV2 and TRBJ1-5; D is undetermined. Sequencing was performed on PBMCs. This sequence was found in a human donor in good health (CMV status not recorded). Some clones in this sample may be carry-over from other donors' samples. The CDR3 here is CASSEEQINQPQHF. As DNA, the CDR3 is TGTGCCAGCAGTGAAGAACAGATTAATCAGCCCCAGCATTTT. Based on the CDR3 plus reference TRBV2 and TRBJ1-5, the full variable domain is EPEVTQTPSHQVTQMGQEVILRCVPISNHLYFYWYRQILGQKVEFLVSFYNNEISEKSEIFDDQFSVERPDGSNFTLKIRSTKLEDSAMYFCASSEEQINQPQHFGDGTRLSIL.